This passage covers 21 T cell receptor beta chains from one sample sequenced in a study of blood T cell repertoires in COVID-19. Clones were read by immunoSEQ multiplex PCR, and TCRdb kept only the in-frame ones, dropping some. The sample records roughly 24,000 clones, 90% to 95% being singletons. Sequencing was carried out using peripheral blood. Source of these receptors: a human donor in a cohort sampled during active COVID-19.

The CDR3 DNA follows: TGTGCCAGCAGGGAAACCGGGACAGGGTCCTACGAGCAGTACTTC. It codes for CASRETGTGSYEQYF. The V and J genes are TRBV21-1 and TRBJ2-7; the listed D gene, TRBD1, was not tested against the DNA. TRBV21-1 is shown as a pseudogene. There are 15 residues in the CDR3.

This chain joins TRBV12-3 or TRBV12-4 and TRBJ1-5, with D unresolved. This CDR3 comprises 13 residues. Trimming cost V 3 bases and J 7 bases, with 10 bases left between them. The CDR3: CASSLRVSQPQHF. The CDR3 DNA sequence: TGTGCCAGCAGTTTGAGGGTTTCCCAGCCCCAGCATTTT.

CDR3 DNA sequence: TGTGCCAGCAGCTTAGAAGGGGGGGGTTCTTCCGAGCAGTACTTC. This translates into CASSLEGGGSSEQYF. The chain uses TRBV11-3 and TRBJ2-7; D is possibly TRBD2 (7 bases). This CDR3 is 15 amino acids long. The germline V gene encodes CDR1 SGHNT and CDR2 YENEEA. The V end lost 0 bases, the J end lost 6 bases, and 15 bases lay between the germline ends.

The rearrangement uses TRBV11-2 and TRBJ2-7; weak D call: TRBD2 (6 bases). In germline, CDR1 is SGHAT, CDR2 FQNNGV. This CDR3 is 14 amino acids long. V lost 1 base, J lost 1 base, and 8 bases lay in between. This CDR3 is CASSLGGMSYEQYF. In nucleotides, the CDR3 is TGTGCCAGCAGCTTAGGCGGGATGTCCTACGAGCAGTACTTC.

The chain joins TRBV30 to TRBJ1-2; a weak D match, TRBD1 (5 bases). This CDR3 region has 12 residues. Trimming took off 3 bases at V and 8 bases at J, with 13 bases between the two ends. The germline V gene has CDR1 GTSNPN and CDR2 SVGIG (reference sequence). The CDR3 nucleotides are TGTGCCTGGAGCCTACGGACATACGGCTACACCTTC. It translates to CAWSLRTYGYTF.

This chain uses TRBV3-1 (or the pseudogene TRBV3-2) with TRBJ2-7, with TRBD2 matching over 7 bases. The V gene end was trimmed by 0 bases and the J gene end by 4 bases; junction bases not matched to a gene: 9. CDR1 LGHDT and CDR2 YNNKEL come from the germline V gene (reference sequence). The CDR3 spans 16 residues. The CDR3, as DNA: TGTGCCAGCAGCCAAGAACCCGCGGGAGTAAAATACGAGCAGTACTTC. It encodes CASSQEPAGVKYEQYF.

Written as DNA, the CDR3 is TGTGCCAGCAGCACGACAGGGGCTAGCACAGATACGCAGTATTTT. Translation: CASSTTGASTDTQYF. The chain joins TRBV7-6 to TRBJ2-3; 8 bases align to TRBD1. CDR3 size: 15 residues. Germline CDR1 and CDR2: SGHVS and FNYEAQ. Trimming took 5 bases from V and 0 from J; bases not matched to a gene: 4.

The V and J genes are TRBV5-6 and TRBJ1-2; 7 bases agree with TRBD1. Germline assignment: CDR1 SGHDT and CDR2 YYEEEE. This CDR3 contains 14 residues. The V gene end was trimmed by 0 bases and the J gene end by 4 bases; junction bases not matched to a gene: 3. In DNA, the CDR3 is TGTGCCAGCAGCTTGGACAGGGGTTCCTATGGCTACACCTTC. Translating gives CASSLDRGSYGYTF.

This clone was detected once. CDR3 amino acids: CASSQVPPSPLHF. DNA for the CDR3: TGTGCCAGTTCACAGGTCCCCCCTTCACCCCTCCACTTT. The chain carries TRBV28 and TRBJ1-6; possibly TRBD1 for D (5 bases). The V end lost 9 bases, the J end lost 9 bases, and 15 bases lay between the germline ends. CDR1 and CDR2 from the germline V gene are MDHEN and SYDVKM. This CDR3 has 13 residues.

The sample holds one count of this clone. The rearrangement joins TRBV30 to TRBJ1-2, with 10 nucleotides matching TRBD1. The ends lost 3 bases at V and 7 bases at J; junction bases unmatched: 5. This CDR3 is 13 amino acids long. Germline lookup yields CDR1 GTSNPN and CDR2 SVGIG (reference sequence). CDR3 nucleotides: TGTGCCTGGAGCCCGGGACAGGGGTTTGGCTACACCTTC. This gives the protein CAWSPGQGFGYTF.

The rearrangement uses TRBV6-1 and TRBJ1-1; tentative D call: TRBD1 (6 bases). Trimming removed 3 bases from V and 1 base from J, with 18 bases in between. Germline V gene data show CDR1 as MNHNS and CDR2 as SASEGT. The CDR3 runs to 17 residues. This CDR3 reads CASSEYFGDRQNTEAFF. In nucleotides, the CDR3 is TGTGCCAGCAGTGAGTATTTCGGTGACAGGCAGAACACTGAAGCTTTCTTT.

V usage is TRBV2 and J usage is TRBJ1-5, with D possibly matching TRBD1 (5 bases). The CDR3 is 14 amino acids. V dropped 5 bases and J dropped 4 bases, with 12 bases sitting between them. Germline loops: CDR1 SNHLY, CDR2 FYNNEI. The CDR3 reads CASSWDFGNQPQHF. The CDR3 DNA is TGTGCCAGCAGTTGGGACTTCGGGAATCAGCCCCAGCATTTT.

The chain carries TRBV6-1 and TRBJ1-3; D not resolved. The V end was cut by 4 bases, the J end by 8 bases, with 21 bases between. Germline loops: CDR1 MNHNS, CDR2 SASEGT. This CDR3 spans 16 amino acids. The CDR3 DNA sequence: TGTGCCAGCAGTGTTCGGCCACCCAGTGCCGGGGACACCATATATTTT. The encoded protein is CASSVRPPSAGDTIYF.

The J gene is TRBJ1-1, the V gene TRBV9; D is undetermined. V lost 3 bases, J lost 0 bases, and 6 bases lay in between. This CDR3 comprises 13 residues. CDR1 and CDR2 from the germline V gene are SGDLS and YYNGEE. The CDR3: CASSDELNTEAFF. The CDR3 coding sequence is TGTGCCAGCAGCGACGAGCTGAACACTGAAGCTTTCTTT.

This clone was observed once. The rearrangement links TRBV2 to TRBJ2-7; 7 nucleotides align to TRBD1. Looked up from germline, CDR1 is SNHLY and CDR2 is FYNNEI. The CDR3 is 14 amino acids. V lost 3 bases and J lost 3; bases outside the gene matches: 5. The CDR3 loop is CASSDVRGSYEQYF. CDR3 nucleotides: TGTGCCAGCAGTGACGTCAGGGGGAGCTACGAGCAGTACTTC.

The chain uses TRBV5-6 and TRBJ2-1; 14 nucleotides align to TRBD2. The germline gives CDR1 SGHDT, CDR2 YYEEEE. V shed 2 bases, J shed 7 bases, and the junction held 8 bases outside the gene matches. The CDR3 is made up of 17 amino acids. The CDR3 DNA sequence: TGTGCCAGCAGCTTTATGACTAGCGGGAGGGCCAGAAATGAGCAGTTCTTC. It is translated as CASSFMTSGRARNEQFF.

This clone has a single count. The chain has TRBV9 and TRBJ2-5, with a tentative D call TRBD1 (6 bases). This CDR3 region has 15 residues. Looked up from germline, CDR1 is SGDLS and CDR2 is YYNGEE. Between the trimmed V and J ends, which lost 4 bases and 5 bases, there was a span of 18 bases. DNA of the CDR3: TGTGCCAGCAGCACCTCCGGGACACCGGGGGAGACCCAGTACTTC. Translating it yields CASSTSGTPGETQYF.

The chain combines TRBV30 with TRBJ1-5; unclear D gene. CDR1 GTSNPN and CDR2 SVGIG come from the germline V gene (reference sequence). This CDR3 is 15 amino acids long. With 0 bases removed from V and 6 bases from J, the gap between germline ends came to 15 bases. The DNA of the CDR3 is TGTGCCTGGAGTGTACGATCAGGTGGAGGTCAGCCCCAGCATTTT. Translation gives CAWSVRSGGGQPQHF.

This chain uses TRBV6-1 with TRBJ2-1, with 12 bases identical to TRBD2. CDR1 is MNHNS and CDR2 is SASEGT in the germline V gene. V lost 4 bases to trimming and J lost 1 base; unmatched junction nucleotides: 5. The CDR3 has 17 amino acids. CDR3 nucleotide sequence: TGTGCCAGCAGTGTCGTACTAGCGGGGGGTTCCTACAATGAGCAGTTCTTC. Translating it yields CASSVVLAGGSYNEQFF.

This chain links TRBV27 with TRBJ2-2; 13 nucleotides match TRBD2. V was pared by 6 bases and J by 3 bases, with 7 bases of the junction left unmatched. Germline-derived CDR1 and CDR2 are MNHEY and SMNVEV (reference sequence). The length of the CDR3 is 17 residues. The CDR3 loop is CASSRTSGRGYTGELFF. CDR3 sequence (DNA): TGTGCCAGCAGCCGGACTAGCGGGAGAGGGTACACCGGGGAGCTGTTTTTT.

The J gene is TRBJ2-3, the V gene TRBV29-1, with D tentatively TRBD2 (7 bases). The germline CDR1 and CDR2 sequences are SQVTM and ANQGSEA. This CDR3 comprises 14 residues. Deletions cut 8 bases from V and 2 bases from J, with 17 bases between. The CDR3 region has the DNA TGCAGCATAAAGGGGGGGAGATTCACAGATACGCAGTATTTT. This codes for CSIKGGRFTDTQYF.